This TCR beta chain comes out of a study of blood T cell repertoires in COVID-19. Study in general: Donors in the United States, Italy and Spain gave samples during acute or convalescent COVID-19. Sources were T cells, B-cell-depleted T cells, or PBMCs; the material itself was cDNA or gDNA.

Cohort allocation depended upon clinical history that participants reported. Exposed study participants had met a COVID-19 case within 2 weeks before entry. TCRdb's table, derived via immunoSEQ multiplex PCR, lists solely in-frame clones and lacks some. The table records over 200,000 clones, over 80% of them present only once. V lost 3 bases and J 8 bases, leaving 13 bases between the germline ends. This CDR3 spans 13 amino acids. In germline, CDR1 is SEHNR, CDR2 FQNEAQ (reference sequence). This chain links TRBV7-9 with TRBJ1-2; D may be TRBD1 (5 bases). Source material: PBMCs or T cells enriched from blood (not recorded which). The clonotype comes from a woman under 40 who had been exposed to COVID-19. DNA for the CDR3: TGTGCCAGCAGCTTGCTACAGGTGGGCGGCTACACCTTC. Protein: CASSLLQVGGYTF.